The 2 T cell receptor beta chains below come from one sample, sequenced in a study of blood T cell repertoires in COVID-19. Assay: immunoSEQ multiplex PCR; the TCRdb copy retains only in-frame clones and omits some. The sample records around 210,000 clones, around 82% being singletons. Sequencing used peripheral blood. All receptors derive from a woman aged 70-85 years with acute or convalescent COVID-19.

The table lists this clone with a count of one. This rearrangement joins TRBV28 to TRBJ2-2; 10 bases are a match to TRBD1. The CDR3 is 15 amino acids. The trim removed 3 bases at V and 7 bases at J, leaving 5 bases unmatched. Per the germline V gene, CDR1 is MDHEN and CDR2 is SYDVKM. CDR3 nucleotide sequence: TGTGCCAGCAGTTTCGGACAGGGGGTGGGCGGGGAGCTGTTTTTT. Translation: CASSFGQGVGGELFF.

J is TRBJ1-1 and V is TRBV12-5; the match to TRBD1 covers 8 bases. The CDR3 sequence is 14 residues long. Germline CDR1 is LGHNT and CDR2 is FRNRAP. Trimming removed 3 bases from V and 4 bases from J; junction bases left unmatched: 4. The CDR3 DNA follows: TGTGCTAGTGGTTTAGGACAGGGTCCCACTGAAGCTTTCTTT. Its translation is CASGLGQGPTEAFF.